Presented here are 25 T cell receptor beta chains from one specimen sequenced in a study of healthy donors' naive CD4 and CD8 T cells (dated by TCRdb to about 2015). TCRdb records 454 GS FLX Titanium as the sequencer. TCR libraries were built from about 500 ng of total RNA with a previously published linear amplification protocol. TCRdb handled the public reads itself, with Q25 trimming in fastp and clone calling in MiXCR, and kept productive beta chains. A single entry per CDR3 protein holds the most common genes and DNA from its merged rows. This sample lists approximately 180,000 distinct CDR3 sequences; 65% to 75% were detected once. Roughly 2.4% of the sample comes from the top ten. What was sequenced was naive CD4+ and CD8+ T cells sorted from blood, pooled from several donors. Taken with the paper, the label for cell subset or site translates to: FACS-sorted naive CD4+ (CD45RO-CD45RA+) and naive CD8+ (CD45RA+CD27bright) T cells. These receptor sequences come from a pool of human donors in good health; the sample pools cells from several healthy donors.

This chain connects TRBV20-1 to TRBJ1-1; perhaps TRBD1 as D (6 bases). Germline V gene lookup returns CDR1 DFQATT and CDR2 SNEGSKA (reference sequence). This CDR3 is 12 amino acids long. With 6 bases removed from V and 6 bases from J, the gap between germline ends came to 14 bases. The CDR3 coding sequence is TGCAGTGCATCGACAGGTTACGCTGAAGCTTTCTTT. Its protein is CSASTGYAEAFF.

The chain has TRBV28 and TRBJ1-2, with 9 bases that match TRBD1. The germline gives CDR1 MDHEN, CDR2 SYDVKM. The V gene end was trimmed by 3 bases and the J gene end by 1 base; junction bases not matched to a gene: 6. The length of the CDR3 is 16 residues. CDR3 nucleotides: TGTGCCAGCAGTTTGAGTGACAGGGGGTTTAACTATGGCTACACCTTC. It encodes CASSLSDRGFNYGYTF.

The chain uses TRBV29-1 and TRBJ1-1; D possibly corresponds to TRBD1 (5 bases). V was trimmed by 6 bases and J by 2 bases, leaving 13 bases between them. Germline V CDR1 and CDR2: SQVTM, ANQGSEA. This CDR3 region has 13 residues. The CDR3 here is CSVMTDTNTEAFF. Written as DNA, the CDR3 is TGCAGCGTGATGACAGATACTAACACTGAAGCTTTCTTT.

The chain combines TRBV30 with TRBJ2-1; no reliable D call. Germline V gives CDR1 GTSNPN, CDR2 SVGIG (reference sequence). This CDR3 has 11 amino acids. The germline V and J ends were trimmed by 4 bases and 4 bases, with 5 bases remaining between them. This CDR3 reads CAWTLYNEQFF. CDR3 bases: TGTGCCTGGACCCTTTACAATGAGCAGTTCTTC.

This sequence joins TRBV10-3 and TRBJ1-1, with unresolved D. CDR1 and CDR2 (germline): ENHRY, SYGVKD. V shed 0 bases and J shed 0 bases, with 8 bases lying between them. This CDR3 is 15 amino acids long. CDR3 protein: CAISESATLNTEAFF. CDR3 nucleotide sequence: TGTGCCATCAGTGAGTCAGCAACGTTGAACACTGAAGCTTTCTTT.

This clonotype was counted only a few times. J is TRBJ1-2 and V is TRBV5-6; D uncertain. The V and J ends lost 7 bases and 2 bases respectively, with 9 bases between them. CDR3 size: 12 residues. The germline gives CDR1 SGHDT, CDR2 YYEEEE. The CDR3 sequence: CASGPNNYGYTF. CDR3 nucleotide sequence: TGTGCCAGCGGACCGAACAACTATGGCTACACCTTC.

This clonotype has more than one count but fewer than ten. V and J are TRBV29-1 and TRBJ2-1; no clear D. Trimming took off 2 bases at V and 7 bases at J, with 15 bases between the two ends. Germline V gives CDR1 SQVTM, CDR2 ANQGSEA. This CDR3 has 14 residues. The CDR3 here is CSVEPRSPRNEQFF. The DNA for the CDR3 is TGCAGCGTTGAACCCCGCAGCCCTAGGAATGAGCAGTTCTTC.

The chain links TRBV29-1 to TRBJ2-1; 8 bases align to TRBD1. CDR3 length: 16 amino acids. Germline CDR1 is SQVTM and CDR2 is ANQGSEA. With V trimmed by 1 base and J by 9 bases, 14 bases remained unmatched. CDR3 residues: CSVEGYTGGRFPEQFF. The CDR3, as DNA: TGCAGCGTTGAAGGATACACAGGGGGGCGCTTTCCTGAGCAGTTCTTC.

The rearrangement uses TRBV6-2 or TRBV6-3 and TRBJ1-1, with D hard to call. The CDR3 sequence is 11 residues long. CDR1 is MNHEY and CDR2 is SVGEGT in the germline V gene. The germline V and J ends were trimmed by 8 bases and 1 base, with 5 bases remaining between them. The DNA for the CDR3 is TGTGCCAGCCATGAGAACACTGAAGCTTTCTTT. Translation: CASHENTEAFF.

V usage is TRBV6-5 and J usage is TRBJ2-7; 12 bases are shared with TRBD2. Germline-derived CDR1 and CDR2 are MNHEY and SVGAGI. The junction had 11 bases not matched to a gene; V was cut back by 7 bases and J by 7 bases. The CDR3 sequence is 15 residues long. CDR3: CASTSLTSGSGEQYF. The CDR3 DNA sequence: TGTGCCAGCACTAGCCTGACTAGCGGGAGCGGAGAGCAGTACTTC.

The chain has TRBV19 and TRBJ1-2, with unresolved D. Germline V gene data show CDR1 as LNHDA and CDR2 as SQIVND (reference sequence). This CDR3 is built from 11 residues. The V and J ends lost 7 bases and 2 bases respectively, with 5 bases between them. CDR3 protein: CASKINYGYTF. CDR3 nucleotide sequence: TGTGCCAGTAAGATAAACTATGGCTACACCTTC. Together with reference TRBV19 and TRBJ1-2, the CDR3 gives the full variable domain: DGGITQSPKYLFRKEGQNVTLSCEQNLNHDAMYWYRQDPGQGLRLIYYSQIVNDFQKGDIAEGYSVSREKKESFPLTVTSAQKNPTAFYLCASKINYGYTFGSGTRLTVV.

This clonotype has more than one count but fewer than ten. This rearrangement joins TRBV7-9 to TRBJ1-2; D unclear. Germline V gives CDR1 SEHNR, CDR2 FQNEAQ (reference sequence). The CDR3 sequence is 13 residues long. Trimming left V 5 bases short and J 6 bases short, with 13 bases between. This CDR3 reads CASSVQLHDGYTF. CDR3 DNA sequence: TGTGCCAGCAGCGTACAGTTACATGATGGCTACACCTTC. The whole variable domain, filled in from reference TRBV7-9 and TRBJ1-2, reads DTGVSQNPRHKITKRGQNVTFRCDPISEHNRLYWYRQTLGQGPEFLTYFQNEAQLEKSRLLSDRFSAERPKGSFSTLEIQRTEQGDSAMYLCASSVQLHDGYTFGSGTRLTVV.

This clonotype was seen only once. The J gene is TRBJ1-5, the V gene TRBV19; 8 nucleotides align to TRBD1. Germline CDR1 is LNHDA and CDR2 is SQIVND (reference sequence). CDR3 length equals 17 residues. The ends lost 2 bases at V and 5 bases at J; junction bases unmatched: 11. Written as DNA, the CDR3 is TGTGCCAGTAGTATATTGAAAACAGGGGGAAGGTATCAGCCCCAGCATTTT. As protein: CASSILKTGGRYQPQHF.

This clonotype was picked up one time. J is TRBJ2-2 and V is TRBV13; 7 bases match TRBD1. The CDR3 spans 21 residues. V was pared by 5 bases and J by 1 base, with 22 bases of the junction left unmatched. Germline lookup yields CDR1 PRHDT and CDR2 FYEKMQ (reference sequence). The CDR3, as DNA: TGTGCCAGCAGCACATCCTATAGACAGGGTTTTGTAGAATTGAACACCGGGGAGCTGTTTTTT. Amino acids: CASSTSYRQGFVELNTGELFF. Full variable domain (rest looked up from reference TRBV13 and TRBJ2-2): AAGVIQSPRHLIKEKRETATLKCYPIPRHDTVYWYQQGPGQDPQFLISFYEKMQSDKGSIPDRFSAQQFSDYHSELNMSSLELGDSALYFCASSTSYRQGFVELNTGELFFGEGSRLTVL.

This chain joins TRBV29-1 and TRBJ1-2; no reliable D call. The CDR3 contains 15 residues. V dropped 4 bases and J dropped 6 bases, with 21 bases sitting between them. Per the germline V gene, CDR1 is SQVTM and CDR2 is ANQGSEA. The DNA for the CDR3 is TGCAGCGTTGTTGATTTCCCGAGAGATACGGATGGCTACACCTTC. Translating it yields CSVVDFPRDTDGYTF.

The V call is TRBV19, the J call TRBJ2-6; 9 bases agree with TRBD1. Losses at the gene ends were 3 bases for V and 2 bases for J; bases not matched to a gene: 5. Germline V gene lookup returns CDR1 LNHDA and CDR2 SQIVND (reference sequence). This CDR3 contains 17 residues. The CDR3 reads CASSIGQGIAGANVLTF. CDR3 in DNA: TGTGCCAGTAGTATTGGACAGGGGATCGCTGGGGCCAACGTCCTGACTTTC.

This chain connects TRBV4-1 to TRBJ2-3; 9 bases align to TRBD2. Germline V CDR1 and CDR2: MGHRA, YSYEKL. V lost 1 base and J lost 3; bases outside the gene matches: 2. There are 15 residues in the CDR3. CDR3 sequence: CASSQAAGGTDTQYF. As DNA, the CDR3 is TGCGCCAGCAGCCAAGCGGCGGGAGGGACAGATACGCAGTATTTT.

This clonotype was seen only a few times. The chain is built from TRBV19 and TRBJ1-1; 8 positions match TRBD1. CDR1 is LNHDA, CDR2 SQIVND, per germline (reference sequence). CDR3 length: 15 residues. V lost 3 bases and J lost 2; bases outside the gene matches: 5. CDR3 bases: TGTGCCAGTAGTATTAACGGACAGGGAAACACTGAAGCTTTCTTT. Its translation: CASSINGQGNTEAFF.

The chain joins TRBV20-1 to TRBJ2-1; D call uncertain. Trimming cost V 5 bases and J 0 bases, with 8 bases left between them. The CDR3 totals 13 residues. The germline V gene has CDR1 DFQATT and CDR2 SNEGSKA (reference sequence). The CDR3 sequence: CSAELGSYNEQFF. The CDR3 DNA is TGCAGTGCTGAGTTGGGCTCCTACAATGAGCAGTTCTTC.

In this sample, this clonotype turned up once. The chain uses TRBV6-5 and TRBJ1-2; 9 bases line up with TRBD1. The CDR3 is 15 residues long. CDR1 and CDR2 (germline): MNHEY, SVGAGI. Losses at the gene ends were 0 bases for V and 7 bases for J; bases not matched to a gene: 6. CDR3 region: CASSYSTRTGAGYTF. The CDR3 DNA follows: TGTGCCAGCAGTTACTCGACCCGGACAGGGGCTGGCTACACCTTC.

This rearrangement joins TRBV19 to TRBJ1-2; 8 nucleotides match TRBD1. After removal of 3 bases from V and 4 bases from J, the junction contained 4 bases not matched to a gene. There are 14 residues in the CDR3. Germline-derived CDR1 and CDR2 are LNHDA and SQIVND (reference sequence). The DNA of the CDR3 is TGTGCCAGTAGTATTTCTGGGACAGGCTATGGCTACACCTTC. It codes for CASSISGTGYGYTF.

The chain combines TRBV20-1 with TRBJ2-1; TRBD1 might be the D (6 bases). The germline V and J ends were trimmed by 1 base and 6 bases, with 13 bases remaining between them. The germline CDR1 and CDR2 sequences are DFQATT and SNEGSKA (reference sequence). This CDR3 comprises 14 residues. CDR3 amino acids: CSARVPGVVNEQFF. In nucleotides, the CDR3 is TGCAGTGCTAGAGTGCCAGGGGTTGTCAATGAGCAGTTCTTC.

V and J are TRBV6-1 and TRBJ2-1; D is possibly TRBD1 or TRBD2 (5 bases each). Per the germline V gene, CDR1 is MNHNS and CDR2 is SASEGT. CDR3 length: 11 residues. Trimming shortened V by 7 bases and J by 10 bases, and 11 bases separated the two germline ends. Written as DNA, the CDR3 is TGTGCCAGCACCCCACGGGGCGAGCAGTTCTTC. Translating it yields CASTPRGEQFF.

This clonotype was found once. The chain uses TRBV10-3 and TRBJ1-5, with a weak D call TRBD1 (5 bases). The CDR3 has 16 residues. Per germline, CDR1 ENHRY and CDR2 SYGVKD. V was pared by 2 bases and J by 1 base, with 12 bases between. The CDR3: CAISERGAGSNQPQHF. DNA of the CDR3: TGTGCCATCAGTGAGCGGGGCGCGGGCAGCAATCAGCCCCAGCATTTT.

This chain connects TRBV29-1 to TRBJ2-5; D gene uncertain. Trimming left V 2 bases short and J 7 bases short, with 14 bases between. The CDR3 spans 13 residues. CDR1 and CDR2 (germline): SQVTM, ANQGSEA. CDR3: CSVEFNGLGTQYF. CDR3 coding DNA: TGCAGCGTTGAATTTAACGGGTTAGGGACCCAGTACTTC.